The sequence of this T cell receptor (beta chain) was determined in a study of T cells in Graves' hyperthyroidism and ophthalmopathy (dated by TCRdb to about 2019). Study-level background: Peripheral blood was sampled at the time of initial diagnosis, prior to any treatment. Prospective prediction of ophthalmopathy was tested in an independent validation cohort consisting of about 19 hyperthyroidism patients and more than 15 patients who later progressed to ophthalmopathy. After blood sampling, hyperthyroidism patients were treated with methimazole at a starting dose of 30 mg daily, and ophthalmopathy patients were treated with high-dose intravenous methylprednisolone. The roughly 99 discovery patients were divided at random into training and test sets in a 7:3 ratio. A discovery cohort of fewer than 110 patients, roughly 45 with Graves' ophthalmopathy and 55 to 60 with stable Graves' hyperthyroidism, was used to find distinguishing TCR V-J signatures. In more than 5 Graves' hyperthyroidism patients, the study also compared T-cell repertoires from thyroid tissue with T-cell repertoires from blood. TCR Vbeta CDR3 sequencing of approximately 140 peripheral blood samples (about 45 ophthalmopathy, over 70 hyperthyroidism and approximately 17 progressor patients) is reported in the paper.

Overall results and qualifications from the work: During validation, the model predicted progression to ophthalmopathy a median of approximately 6.5 months ahead of onset, with 70.59% sensitivity and roughly 75% specificity. Ophthalmopathy was separated from stable hyperthyroidism by a 13 V-J signature model, with around 88% sensitivity and approximately 84% specificity obtained in cross-validation and 80%/75% obtained in testing. Blood samples also contained most of the expanded thyroid clonotypes (frequency above 0.001), which suggests that blood repertoires may reflect thyroid immune responses. No statistical method was used to set the sample size in advance, and investigators knew the group allocation.

CDR3 length: 13 amino acids, cysteine to phenylalanine. Solely the CDR3 DNA is kept, with 39 bases framed from the first base. Taken from the germline V gene, the CDR1 and CDR2 loops are KGHSH and LQKENI. This clonotype was seen more than once but under ten times. Its antigen specificity is not known. The junction differs from germline at one of its ends, possibly a read error. The TCR beta CDR3 regions were amplified from RNA transcripts. The TCR CDR3 was subjected to a first round of RT-PCR using the HTBI primer set and the Qiagen OneStep RT-PCR kit. The libraries were constructed in a second round of multiplex PCR and then size-selected and purified. Paired-end sequencing of the libraries was performed with 100 bp reads on an Illumina HiSeq2000. Regarding the original processing steps: SOAPnuke was used to process the raw data, throwing out any read that contained adapters or uncalled bases, had a mean Phred below 15, or lacked an exact constant-primer or identifier match. High-quality paired reads were merged using COPE v1.2.5, and each unique nucleotide sequence was defined as a clonotype. Clonotypes were aligned to IMGT TRBV, TRBD and TRBJ reference segments using MiTCR v1.1. The analysis was restricted to V-J combinations with a frequency above 0.0001, which together covered 98% to 99.2% of the repertoires. A TCS score was defined as the ratio between F50 (clonal expansion) and ExV (chaos), using BLOSUM62-based TCRdist between CDR3 peptides within each V-J. Welch's t-statistics and random forest reduced around 520 V-J features to 13, which were used in a naive Bayes classifier (R e1071). Using fastp at Q25 and MiXCR, TCRdb reprocessed the public reads and kept productive beta chains. Under each unique CDR3 protein, matching rows form one entry showing the most common genes and DNA. The V and J calls and clone size are TCRdb's, not the authors'. The sample table shows about 350,000 distinct CDR3 sequences, and around 18% are seen once. Roughly a sixth of the sample is held by the ten biggest clonotypes.

In the ophthalmopathy patients, disease was moderately to severely active, with a Clinical Activity Score of 3 or more, a NOSPECS grade of 4 or more, and a duration of less than 3 months. The study excluded patients with uncontrolled infections, other autoimmune diseases, pregnancy or lactation. Diagnoses were established on the basis of clinical symptoms, serum thyroxine and TRAb, thyroid ultrasound, and orbital computed tomography. Ficoll-Paque density gradient centrifugation was used to isolate PBMCs from 10 ml of fresh peripheral blood. Total RNA was extracted with Trizol reagent, and quality was checked on an Agilent 2100 Bioanalyzer.

The sequence came from a woman in her thirties or forties with Graves' ophthalmopathy. The sequence joins TRBV18 to TRBJ1-1, and 7 junction bases match TRBD1. Sequenced material: blood. The DNA is as follows: TGTACCAGCTCACCACGACAGGGTGCTGAAGCTTTCTTT. Its translation reads: CTSSPRQGAEAFF.